This T cell receptor beta chain was recovered during a study of human versus mouse CDR3 diversity and MHC coevolution. Findings and limits, study-wide: Approximately 1.6 million TCR beta clonotypes were estimated for humans, the largest repertoire.

Libraries were prepared by immunoSEQ multiplex PCR; TCRdb keeps only in-frame clonotypes and omits some of them. Of fewer than 80,000 clones in the sample, under 95% were seen once. CDR3 length equals 13 residues. Trimming took 4 bases from V and 3 from J; bases not matched to a gene: 4. Germline V lookup: CDR1 SGHDT, CDR2 YYEEEE. In the case of this clone: Its antigen is as yet unknown.

Naive CD4 T cells, CD45RO-negative and CD62L-positive, were flow-sorted from PBMCs. The sequencing input was naive CD4+ T cells from blood. Subset in this sample: CD45RO-negative CD62L-positive naive CD4 T cells. The chain recombines TRBV5-6 with TRBJ2-7; 7 bases are shared with TRBD1. The clonotype comes from a person aged 30 to 69 in good health. The CDR3 here is CASSRRDSYEQYF. Written as DNA, the CDR3 is TGTGCCAGCAGCCGCCGGGACAGCTACGAGCAGTACTTC. The full variable domain, completed using reference TRBV5-6 and TRBJ2-7, is DAGVTQSPTHLIKTRGQQVTLRCSPKSGHDTVSWYQQALGQGPQFIFQYYEEEERQRGNFPDRFSGHQFPNYSSELNVNALLLGDSALYLCASSRRDSYEQYFGPGTRLTVT.